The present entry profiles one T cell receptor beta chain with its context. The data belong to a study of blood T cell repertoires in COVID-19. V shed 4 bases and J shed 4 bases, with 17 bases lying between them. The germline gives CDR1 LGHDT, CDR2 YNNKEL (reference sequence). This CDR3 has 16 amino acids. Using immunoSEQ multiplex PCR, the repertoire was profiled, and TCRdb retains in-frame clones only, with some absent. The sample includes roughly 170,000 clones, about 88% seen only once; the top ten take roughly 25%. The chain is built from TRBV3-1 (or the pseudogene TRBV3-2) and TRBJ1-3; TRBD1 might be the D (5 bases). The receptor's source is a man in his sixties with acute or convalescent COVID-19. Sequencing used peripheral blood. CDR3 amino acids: CASSRSNRLSGNTIYF. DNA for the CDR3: TGTGCCAGCAGCCGATCGAACAGGTTGTCAGGAAACACCATATATTTT.